The 10 T cell receptor beta chains presented below share a single source sample, sequenced in a study of blood T cell repertoires in COVID-19. Assay used: immunoSEQ multiplex PCR; TCRdb lists only in-frame clones, some missing. Among about 120,000 clones listed, approximately 84% were seen once. The sequencing input was peripheral blood. All receptors come from a middle-aged woman with acute or convalescent COVID-19.

This clone was seen a handful of times. The chain is built from TRBV7-3 and TRBJ1-2; 7 nucleotides align to TRBD1. The V segment lost 2 bases and the J segment 0 bases; nucleotides outside the gene matches: 9. The CDR3 has 17 residues. Germline-derived CDR1 and CDR2 are SGHTA and FQGTGA. The CDR3 reads CASSLEGGPFSNYGYTF. The CDR3 region has the DNA TGTGCCAGCAGCTTAGAAGGGGGCCCATTCTCTAACTATGGCTACACCTTC.

The genes are TRBV23-1 and TRBJ1-2; 7 nucleotides align to TRBD1. TRBV23-1 is sorted into the ORF group, with uncertain function. The CDR3 has 13 residues. The J segment lost 6 bases and the V segment lost 8 bases, leaving 9 bases of the junction unmatched. CDR3 sequence (DNA): TGCGCCAGCCCACCCACAGGGGCGGATGGCTACACCTTC. This gives the protein CASPPTGADGYTF.

The V and J genes are TRBV7-9 and TRBJ2-4; 9 nucleotides line up with TRBD1. The CDR3 has 16 amino acids. Germline CDR1 SEHNR, CDR2 FQNEAQ (reference sequence). Unmatched junction bases numbered 7, after V lost 5 bases and J lost 2 bases. The CDR3, as DNA: TGTGCCAGCAGCCCCCCGGACAGGGGCTCCAAAAACATTCAGTACTTC. It yields the protein CASSPPDRGSKNIQYF.

CDR3 bases: TGTGCCAGCAGCGCCAGTACAGGGGAAACTGAAGCTTTCTTT. Its translation is CASSASTGETEAFF. V is TRBV7-8 and J is TRBJ1-1, with TRBD1 matching over 7 bases. The ends lost 5 bases at V and 5 bases at J; junction bases unmatched: 8. CDR1 SGHVS and CDR2 FQNEAQ come from the germline V gene. This CDR3 has 14 residues.

The chain combines TRBV18 with TRBJ2-5; D perhaps matches TRBD1 (5 bases). V lost 4 bases to trimming and J lost 3 bases, with 9 bases between them. From germline, CDR1 is KGHSH and CDR2 LQKENI. This CDR3 is 13 amino acids long. In nucleotides, the CDR3 is TGTGCCAGCTCACAGGGGTTGGAAGAGACCCAGTACTTC. Its protein product is CASSQGLEETQYF.

DNA of the CDR3: TGTGCCAGCAGCCTGACAGGGTCTGAAGCTTTCTTT. It specifies CASSLTGSEAFF. The rearrangement links TRBV6-6 to TRBJ1-1, with 7 bases lining up with TRBD1. From germline, CDR1 is MNHNY and CDR2 SVGAGI (reference sequence). The CDR3 is made up of 12 amino acids. J was trimmed by 6 bases and V by 6 bases; bases with no gene match: 4.

The rearrangement uses TRBV18 and TRBJ1-6, with TRBD1 as a possible D gene (5 bases). Germline V CDR1 and CDR2: KGHSH, LQKENI. This CDR3 is 14 amino acids long. Trimming removed 3 bases at V and 8 bases at J, with 11 bases between. The CDR3 here is CASSPSGGDSPLHF. CDR3 DNA sequence: TGTGCCAGCTCACCGAGCGGAGGGGATTCACCCCTCCACTTT.

The chain has TRBV18 and TRBJ1-4; the D is unclear. V gave up 3 bases and J gave up 5 bases, with 7 bases separating them. The CDR3 runs 13 residues. CDR1 is KGHSH, CDR2 LQKENI, per germline. Here the CDR3 reads CASSPGVNEKLFF. As DNA, the CDR3 is TGTGCCAGCTCACCGGGAGTAAATGAAAAACTGTTTTTT.

The V call is TRBV6-5, the J call TRBJ2-7, with D possibly being TRBD1 (6 bases). The CDR3 totals 15 residues. Germline CDR1 MNHEY, CDR2 SVGAGI. V was cut by 2 bases and J by 0 bases, with 11 bases left in between. The DNA for the CDR3 is TGTGCCAGCAGTTACCAGGGGACGGCCTCCTACGAGCAGTACTTC. This sequence encodes CASSYQGTASYEQYF.

The J gene is TRBJ2-7, the V gene TRBV6-5; tentative D call: TRBD2 (6 bases). Germline V gene lookup returns CDR1 MNHEY and CDR2 SVGAGI. The CDR3 runs to 14 residues. The V end was cut by 2 bases, the J end by 3 bases, with 11 bases between. The CDR3 DNA reads TGTGCCAGCAGTTACCGTGGGAGGATCTACGAGCAGTACTTC. As protein: CASSYRGRIYEQYF.